The clone carrying this TCR beta chain was counted only a few times. Its target is unknown. TCRB transcripts that were expressed got sequenced, as all of the isolated RNA had been reverse transcribed. Assay used: immunoSEQ multiplex PCR; TCRdb lists only in-frame clones, some missing. The data show around 240,000 clones, with approximately 16% seen just once and 0.065% to 0.095% held by the top ten. This sample is drawn from a study of beta chain features in type 1 diabetes. The V gene's germline CDR1 is LNHNV and CDR2 YYDKDF (reference sequence). CDR3 length: 17 residues. The V and J ends lost 1 base and 2 bases, in that order; junction bases with no gene match: 7. Findings of the study overall: Type 1 diabetes patients had moderately but significantly shorter TCRB CDR3s in all four CD4+ subsets.

Sequenced input: naive CD4+ T cells from blood. The origin of this receptor is a man aged 25-45 years with type 1 diabetes. The rearrangement uses TRBV15 and TRBJ2-7, with 11 bases fitting TRBD2. The CDR3: CATSRAGKLAGAYEQYF. The CDR3, as DNA: TGTGCCACCAGCAGAGCTGGTAAACTAGCGGGAGCCTACGAGCAGTACTTC.